This entry lists 11 T cell receptor beta chains sequenced from one sample in a study of T cell responses to AZD1222 COVID-19 vaccine. Data came from immunoSEQ multiplex PCR; TCRdb stores just in-frame clones and leaves some out. The repertoire holds about 140,000 clones, with roughly nine tenths as singletons. Sequencing used peripheral blood, obtained 28 days after the second dose of the MenACWY control vaccine. The receptors were gathered from an adult who received the MenACWY meningococcal vaccine as a control.

The gene calls are TRBV10-3 and TRBJ2-7, with no clear D. This CDR3 has 13 amino acids. V lost 6 bases to trimming and J lost 0 bases, with 9 bases between them. Germline CDR1 ENHRY, CDR2 SYGVKD. CDR3 nucleotide sequence: TGTGCCATCAGCTCGGGCCCCTCCTACGAGCAGTACTTC. This gives the protein CAISSGPSYEQYF.

This clone was seen ten or more times. This rearrangement joins TRBV11-2 to TRBJ1-1, with D uncertain. The CDR3 loop spans 12 amino acids. V was clipped by 1 base and J by 7 bases, with 7 bases between them. Germline lookup yields CDR1 SGHAT and CDR2 FQNNGV. CDR3 region: CASSLGRGEAFF. DNA of the CDR3: TGTGCCAGCAGCTTAGGCCGCGGTGAAGCTTTCTTT.

This chain connects TRBV27 to TRBJ2-7, with no clear D. This CDR3 region has 14 residues. Between the trimmed V and J ends, which lost 2 bases and 7 bases, there was a span of 15 bases. CDR1 and CDR2 from the germline V gene are MNHEY and SMNVEV (reference sequence). CDR3 DNA: TGTGCCAGCAGTTTAATAGGTGGCCATCGGGAGCAGTACTTC. It is translated as CASSLIGGHREQYF.

The chain is built from TRBV5-1 and TRBJ2-2; 11 bases align to TRBD1. The CDR3 is 18 residues long. Trimming cost V 3 bases and J 0 bases; bases outside gene matches: 7. The V gene's germline CDR1 is SGHRS and CDR2 YFSETQ. Written as DNA, the CDR3 is TGCGCCAGCAGCTCGCGGACAGGGGGCGGGTCGAACACCGGGGAGCTGTTTTTT. It translates to CASSSRTGGGSNTGELFF.

This clone came up a few times. This chain joins TRBV7-6 and TRBJ2-5, with 15 bases matching TRBD2. The CDR3 sequence is 18 residues long. Trimming at V came to 4 bases and at J to 0 bases, leaving 6 bases not matched to a gene. The V gene's germline CDR1 is SGHVS and CDR2 FNYEAQ. The CDR3 DNA reads TGTGCCAGCAGCTCGGGACTAGCGGGAGGACCAAACCAAGAGACCCAGTACTTC. This codes for CASSSGLAGGPNQETQYF.

In this sample, this clone turned up once. The CDR3 nucleotides read TGTGCCAGCAGCCAAGATGAGGGTGTGTATGGCTACACCTTC. Protein sequence: CASSQDEGVYGYTF. The genes are TRBV3-1 (or the pseudogene TRBV3-2) and TRBJ1-2; D is unresolved. Trimming removed 0 bases from V and 5 bases from J, with 10 bases in between. The germline CDR1 and CDR2 sequences are LGHDT and YNNKEL (reference sequence). CDR3 length: 14 amino acids.

The rearrangement uses TRBV7-6 and TRBJ2-3; 7 nucleotides align to TRBD2. This CDR3 is built from 15 residues. The germline gives CDR1 SGHVS, CDR2 FNYEAQ. Trimming took 0 bases from V and 4 from J; bases not matched to a gene: 4. The CDR3 region has the DNA TGTGCCAGCAGCTTAGCGGGGGGGGTACCAGATACGCAGTATTTT. Amino acid sequence: CASSLAGGVPDTQYF.

This chain joins TRBV5-1 and TRBJ1-2; no reliable D call. Trimming removed 6 bases at V and 8 bases at J, with 26 bases between. The CDR3 is 16 residues long. Germline CDR1 reads SGHRS; CDR2 reads YFSETQ. The DNA for the CDR3 is TGCGCCAGCAAGGTAACATTTGGCCGAACCGACCAAGGCTACACCTTC. It translates to CASKVTFGRTDQGYTF.

The chain recombines TRBV18 with TRBJ2-7; D gene unclear. The CDR3 runs 12 residues. Germline V CDR1 and CDR2: KGHSH, LQKENI. Trimming stripped 3 bases from V and 3 bases from J, with 6 bases between. CDR3 bases: TGTGCCAGCTCACCTGTGGACTACGAGCAGTACTTC. As protein: CASSPVDYEQYF.

In the case of this clone: The sample contains more than one DNA sequence encoding this CDR3. CDR3 amino acids: CASSSGTGANVLTF. CDR3 DNA: TGTGCCAGCAGTTCAGGGACCGGGGCCAACGTCCTGACTTTC. The rearrangement links TRBV28 to TRBJ2-6; D is perhaps TRBD1 or TRBD2 (5 bases each). In germline, CDR1 is MDHEN, CDR2 SYDVKM. Trimming left V 4 bases short and J 4 bases short, with 8 bases between. The CDR3 consists of 14 residues.

This clone appeared once. V usage is TRBV7-2 and J usage is TRBJ2-3, with 10 bases fitting TRBD1. The CDR3 is 17 amino acids. Germline CDR1 reads SGHTA; CDR2 reads FQGNSA. The V segment lost 5 bases and the J segment 6 bases; nucleotides outside the gene matches: 14. The CDR3 sequence is CASSPNVDRGRMDTQYF. CDR3 DNA: TGTGCCAGCAGCCCGAACGTAGACAGGGGGCGGATGGATACGCAGTATTTT.